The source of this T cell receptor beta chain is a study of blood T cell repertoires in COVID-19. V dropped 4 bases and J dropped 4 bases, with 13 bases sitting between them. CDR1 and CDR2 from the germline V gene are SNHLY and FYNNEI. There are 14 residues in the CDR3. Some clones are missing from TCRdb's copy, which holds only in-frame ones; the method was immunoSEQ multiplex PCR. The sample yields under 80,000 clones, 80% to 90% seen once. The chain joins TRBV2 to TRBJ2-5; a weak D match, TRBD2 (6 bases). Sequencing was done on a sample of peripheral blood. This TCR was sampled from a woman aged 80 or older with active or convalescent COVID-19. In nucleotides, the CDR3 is TGTGCCAGCAGTGGAGAGTCGGGGGTAGAGACCCAGTACTTC. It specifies CASSGESGVETQYF.